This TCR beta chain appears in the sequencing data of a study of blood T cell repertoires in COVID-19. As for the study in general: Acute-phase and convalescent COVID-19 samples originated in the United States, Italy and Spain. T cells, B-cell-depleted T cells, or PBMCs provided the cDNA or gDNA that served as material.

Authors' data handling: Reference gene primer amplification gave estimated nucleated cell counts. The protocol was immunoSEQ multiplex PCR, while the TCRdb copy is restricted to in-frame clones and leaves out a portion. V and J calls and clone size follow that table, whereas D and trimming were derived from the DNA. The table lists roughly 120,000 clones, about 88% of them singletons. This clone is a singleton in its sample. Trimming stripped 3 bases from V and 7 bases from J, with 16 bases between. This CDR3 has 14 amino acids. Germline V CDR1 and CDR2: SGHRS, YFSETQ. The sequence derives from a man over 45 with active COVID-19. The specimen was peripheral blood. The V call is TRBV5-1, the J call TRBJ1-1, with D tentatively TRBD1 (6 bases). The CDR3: CASSSQGRGVEAFF. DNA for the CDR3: TGCGCCAGCAGCTCACAGGGCCGTGGGGTTGAAGCTTTCTTT.